The clone carrying this T cell receptor beta chain has only one observation. Original methodology: Using reference gene primer amplification, nucleated cell counts were estimated. Data came from immunoSEQ multiplex PCR; TCRdb stores just in-frame clones and leaves some out. Clonal size and the V and J genes are those of that table, whereas D and trimming came from the DNA. The top ten hold about 20% of the sample, which has over 50,000 clones, 65% to 85% seen once. Germline V CDR1 and CDR2: KGHSH, LQKENI. With 3 bases clipped from V and 4 bases from J, the junction kept 10 bases outside the gene matches. CDR3 size: 19 residues. The sample originates from a study of blood T cell repertoires in COVID-19. About the study: Spain, Italy and the United States supplied samples that represented acute and convalescent COVID-19.

The chain uses TRBV18 and TRBJ2-1; TRBD2 agrees at 15 bases. The clonotype originates from a man older than 75 with active or convalescent COVID-19. The source material was peripheral blood. DNA for the CDR3: TGTGCCAGCTCACCCCAAACAGGGACTAGCGGGAGGCCATACAATGAGCAGTTCTTC. Translating it yields CASSPQTGTSGRPYNEQFF.